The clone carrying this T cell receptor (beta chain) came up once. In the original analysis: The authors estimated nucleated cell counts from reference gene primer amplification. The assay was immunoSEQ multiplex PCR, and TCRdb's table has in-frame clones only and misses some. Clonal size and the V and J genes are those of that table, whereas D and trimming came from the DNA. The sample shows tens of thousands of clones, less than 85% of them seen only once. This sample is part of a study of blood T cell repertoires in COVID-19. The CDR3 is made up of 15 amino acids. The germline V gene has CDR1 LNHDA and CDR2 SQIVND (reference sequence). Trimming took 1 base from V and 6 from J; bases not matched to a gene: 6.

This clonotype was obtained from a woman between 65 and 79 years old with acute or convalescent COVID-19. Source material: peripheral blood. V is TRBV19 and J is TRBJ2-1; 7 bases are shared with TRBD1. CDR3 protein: CASSIVFRGSNEQFF. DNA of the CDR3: TGTGCCAGTAGTATAGTCTTCAGGGGGAGCAATGAGCAGTTCTTC.